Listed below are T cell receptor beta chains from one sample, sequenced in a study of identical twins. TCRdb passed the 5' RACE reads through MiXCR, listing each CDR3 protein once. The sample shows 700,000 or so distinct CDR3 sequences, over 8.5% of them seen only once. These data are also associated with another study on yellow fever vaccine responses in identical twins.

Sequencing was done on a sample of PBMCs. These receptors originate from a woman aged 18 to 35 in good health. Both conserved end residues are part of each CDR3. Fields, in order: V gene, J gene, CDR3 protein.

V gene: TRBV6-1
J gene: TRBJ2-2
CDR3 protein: CASSDEDERRAFYWGAGELFF

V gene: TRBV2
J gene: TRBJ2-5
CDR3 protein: CASSVSLAEETQYF

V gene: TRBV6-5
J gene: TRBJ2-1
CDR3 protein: CASSYSILRAGEQFF

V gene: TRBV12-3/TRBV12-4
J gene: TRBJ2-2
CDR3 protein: CASNYLTPGTTGELFF

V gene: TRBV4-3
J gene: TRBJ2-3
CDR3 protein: CASSQYVPDTQYF

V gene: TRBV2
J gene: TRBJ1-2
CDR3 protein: CASSDDSQNGYTF

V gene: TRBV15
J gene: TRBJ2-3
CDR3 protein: CATSRDRLAVDTQYF

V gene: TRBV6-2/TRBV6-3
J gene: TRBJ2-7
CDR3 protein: CASSYREEQYF

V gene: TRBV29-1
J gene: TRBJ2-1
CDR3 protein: CSVPLTSGRSLEQFF

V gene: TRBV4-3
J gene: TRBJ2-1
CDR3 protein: CASSQGAGGLGDEQFF

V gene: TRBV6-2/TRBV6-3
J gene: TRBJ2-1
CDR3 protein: CASSSQTSGRGEQFF

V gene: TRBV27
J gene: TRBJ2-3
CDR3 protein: CASRQPGLAGVDTQYF

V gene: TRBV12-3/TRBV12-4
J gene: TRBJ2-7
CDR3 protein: CASSTQAGPTEQYF

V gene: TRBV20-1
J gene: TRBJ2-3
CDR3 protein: CSARRGATDTQYF

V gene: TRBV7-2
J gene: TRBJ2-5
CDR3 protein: CASSHQETQYF

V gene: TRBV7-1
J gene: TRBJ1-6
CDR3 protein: CASSSPDRGVLHSSYNSPLHF

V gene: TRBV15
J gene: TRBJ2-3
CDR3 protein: CATSKPGLAGGPLTDTQYF